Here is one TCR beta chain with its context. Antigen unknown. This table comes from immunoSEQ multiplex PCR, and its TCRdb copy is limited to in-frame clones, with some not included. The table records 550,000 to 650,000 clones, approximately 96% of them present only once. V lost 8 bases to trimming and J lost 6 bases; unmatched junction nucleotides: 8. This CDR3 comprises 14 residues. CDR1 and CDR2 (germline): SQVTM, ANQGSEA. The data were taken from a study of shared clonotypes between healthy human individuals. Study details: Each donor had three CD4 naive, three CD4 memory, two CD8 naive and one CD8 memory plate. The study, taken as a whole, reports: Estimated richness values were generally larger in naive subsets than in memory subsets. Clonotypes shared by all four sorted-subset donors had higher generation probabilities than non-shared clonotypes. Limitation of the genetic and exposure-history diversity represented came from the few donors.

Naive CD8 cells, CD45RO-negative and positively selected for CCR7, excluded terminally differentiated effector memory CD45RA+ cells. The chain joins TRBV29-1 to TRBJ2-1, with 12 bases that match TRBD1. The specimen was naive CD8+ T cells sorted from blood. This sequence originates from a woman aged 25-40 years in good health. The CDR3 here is CSSSGTGGLNEQFF. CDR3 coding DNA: TGCAGCTCCTCCGGGACAGGGGGCCTCAATGAGCAGTTCTTC.